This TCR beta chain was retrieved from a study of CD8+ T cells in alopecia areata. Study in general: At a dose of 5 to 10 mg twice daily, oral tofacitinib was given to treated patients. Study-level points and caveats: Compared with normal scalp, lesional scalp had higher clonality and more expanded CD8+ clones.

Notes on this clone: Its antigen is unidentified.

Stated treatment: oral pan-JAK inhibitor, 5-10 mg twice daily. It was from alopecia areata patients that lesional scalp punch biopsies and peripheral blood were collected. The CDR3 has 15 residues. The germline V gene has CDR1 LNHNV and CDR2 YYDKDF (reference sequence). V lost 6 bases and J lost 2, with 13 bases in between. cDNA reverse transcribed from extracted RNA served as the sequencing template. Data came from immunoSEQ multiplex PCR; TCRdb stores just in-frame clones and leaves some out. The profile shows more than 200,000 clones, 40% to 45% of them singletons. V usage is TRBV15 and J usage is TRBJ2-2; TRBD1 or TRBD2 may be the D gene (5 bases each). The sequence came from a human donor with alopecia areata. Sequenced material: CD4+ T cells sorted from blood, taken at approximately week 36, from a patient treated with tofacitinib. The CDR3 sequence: CATRSGGFNTGELFF. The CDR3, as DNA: TGTGCCACCAGGAGTGGGGGATTTAACACCGGGGAGCTGTTTTTT.